This passage covers 13 T cell receptor beta chains from one sample sequenced in a study of T cells in Graves' hyperthyroidism and ophthalmopathy. RNA transcripts served as the template for amplifying TCR beta CDR3 regions. During a first-round RT-PCR of the TCR CDR3, the HTBI primer set was used. TCRdb analysed the multiplex PCR reads with MiXCR anew, one entry per CDR3 protein. This table has hundreds of thousands of distinct CDR3 sequences, about 14% appearing once. Sequencing used blood. All receptors derive from a woman aged 50 to 60 with Graves' ophthalmopathy.

The rearrangement joins TRBV9 to TRBJ1-1, with TRBD1 as a possible D gene (5 bases). Trimming stripped 1 base from V and 3 bases from J, with 16 bases between. The CDR3 contains 16 residues. Germline V gene data show CDR1 as SGDLS and CDR2 as YYNGEE. The CDR3 bases are TGTGCCAGCAGCGTATCCCCTACAGGACGAGACACTGAAGCTTTCTTT. It yields the protein CASSVSPTGRDTEAFF. Using reference TRBV9 and TRBJ1-1 for the parts outside the CDR3, the full variable domain is DSGVTQTPKHLITATGQRVTLRCSPRSGDLSVYWYQQSLDQGLQFLIQYYNGEERAKGNILERFSAQQFPDLHSELNLSSLELGDSALYFCASSVSPTGRDTEAFFGQGTRLTVV.

Regarding this clonotype: A read error may produce the germline difference seen at one junction end. The J gene is TRBJ2-1, the V gene TRBV5-1; 9 bases match TRBD2. This CDR3 contains 15 residues. The germline CDR1 and CDR2 sequences are SGHRS and YFSETQ. The CDR3 bases are TGCGCCAGCAGCTTCGGGACTAGCCTGGGAAATGATCAGTTCTTC. Its protein is CASSFGTSLGNDQFF.

Many counts were recorded for this clonotype. The chain recombines TRBV5-1 with TRBJ2-1; D perhaps matches TRBD2 (5 bases). V lost 1 base and J lost 6, with 14 bases in between. CDR3 length: 15 amino acids. Germline V gene sequence: CDR1 SGHRS, CDR2 YFSETQ. The CDR3 nucleotides read TGCGCCAGCAGCTTGCTTGCGGGTTCAGGCAATGAGCAGTTCTTC. It codes for CASSLLAGSGNEQFF.

The J gene is TRBJ2-1, the V gene TRBV7-8; 11 bases are shared with TRBD2. J lost 5 bases, V lost 10 bases, and 7 bases had no gene match. The CDR3 is 14 residues long. Germline loops: CDR1 SGHVS, CDR2 FQNEAQ. As DNA, the CDR3 is TGTGCCACTAAACCGGGACTAGCGGACAATGAGCAGTTCTTC. Translated, it gives CATKPGLADNEQFF.

CDR3 loop: CASSLADGDEQYF. In DNA, the CDR3 is TGCGCCAGCAGCTTGGCCGACGGTGACGAGCAGTACTTC. The chain combines TRBV5-1 with TRBJ2-7, with D hard to call. The CDR3 length is 13 residues. V was trimmed by 0 bases and J by 5 bases, leaving 9 bases between them. The germline V gene has CDR1 SGHRS and CDR2 YFSETQ.

The rearrangement joins TRBV12-3 or TRBV12-4 to TRBJ2-5; 7 bases align to TRBD1. The CDR3 length is 15 residues. Germline trimming cut 3 bases from V and 0 bases from J; bases unmatched to any gene: 4. The CDR3 region is CASSFRDRDQETQYF. The CDR3 DNA reads TGTGCCAGCAGTTTCCGCGACAGGGACCAAGAGACCCAGTACTTC.

This clonotype has a handful of counts. The rearrangement joins TRBV29-1 to TRBJ2-5; a possible D gene is TRBD1 (6 bases). Germline V gene sequence: CDR1 SQVTM, CDR2 ANQGSEA. The CDR3 covers 15 residues. The V end lost 0 bases, the J end lost 1 base, and 12 bases lay between the germline ends. The CDR3 DNA reads as TGCAGCGTTGAAGATCGTTACAGGGCCCAAGAGACCCAGTACTTC. This encodes CSVEDRYRAQETQYF.

This clonotype was detected many times. This CDR3 is CASSQDFKGGMNTEAFF. Here the CDR3 DNA reads TGCGCCAGCAGCCAAGATTTTAAAGGGGGCATGAACACTGAAGCTTTCTTT. The chain combines TRBV4-3 with TRBJ1-1; 7 bases are shared with TRBD1. The germline V gene encodes CDR1 LGHNA and CDR2 YSLEER. V was pared by 0 bases and J by 0 bases, with 7 bases of the junction left unmatched. CDR3 length equals 17 residues.

The gene calls are TRBV29-1 and TRBJ1-2; TRBD1 aligns across 7 bases. Trimming removed 0 bases from V and 3 bases from J; junction bases left unmatched: 4. Germline-derived CDR1 and CDR2 are SQVTM and ANQGSEA. The length of the CDR3 is 14 residues. The CDR3 sequence: CSVEEGGRYYGYTF. The DNA of the CDR3 is TGCAGCGTTGAAGAAGGGGGCCGATACTATGGCTACACCTTC.

The table lists this clonotype with many counts. This sequence joins TRBV7-9 and TRBJ2-7; 7 positions match TRBD2. Germline V CDR1 and CDR2: SEHNR, FQNEAQ (reference sequence). V trimming: 5 bases; J trimming: 0 bases; junction bases outside the gene matches: 7. There are 15 residues in the CDR3. CDR3: CASSRSGTSSYEQYF. CDR3 nucleotides: TGTGCCAGCAGCAGGAGCGGGACCAGCTCCTACGAGCAGTACTTC.

The chain has TRBV5-1 and TRBJ1-2; 9 bases are a match to TRBD1. The J segment lost 9 bases and the V segment lost 3 bases, leaving 9 bases of the junction unmatched. Per the germline V gene, CDR1 is SGHRS and CDR2 is YFSETQ. There are 14 residues in the CDR3. The CDR3, as DNA: TGCGCCAGCAGCTCCCCGGGACAGGGCGAACGCTACACCTTC. Its protein is CASSSPGQGERYTF.

This clonotype was observed at least ten times. J is TRBJ2-5 and V is TRBV6-5, with TRBD1 identical over 7 bases. This CDR3 comprises 15 residues. V shed 2 bases, J shed 2 bases, and the junction held 5 bases outside the gene matches. The germline V gene encodes CDR1 MNHEY and CDR2 SVGAGI. The CDR3 sequence: CASSYRGQLQETQYF. In nucleotides, the CDR3 is TGTGCCAGCAGTTACAGGGGACAGTTACAAGAGACCCAGTACTTC.

This clonotype was observed a handful of times. The rearrangement joins TRBV10-3 to TRBJ1-1; TRBD1 matches 12 bases. CDR1 and CDR2 (germline): ENHRY, SYGVKD. The trim removed 10 bases at V and 0 bases at J, leaving 12 bases unmatched. The CDR3 has 17 residues. The CDR3 DNA reads TGTGCCACCATGGGACAGGGGGCCGGAATGATGAACACTGAAGCTTTCTTT. This translates into CATMGQGAGMMNTEAFF.